This T cell receptor (gamma chain) was recorded in a study of intestinal T cells in coeliac disease. Study-level points and caveats: Splitting by age did not yield significant classification despite group age differences.

The J segment lost 10 bases and the V segment lost 0 bases, leaving 17 bases of the junction unmatched. The germline V gene has CDR1 EGSNGY and CDR2 YDSYNSKV. CDR3 size: 17 residues. With respect to this clone: Its antigen is still unknown.

TRG repertoires were amplified with LymphoTrack primers from approximately 190 ng of biopsy DNA. TCRdb fed the multiplex PCR reads into CATT to redo clone calling. The sample lists fewer than 450 gamma-chain clones; approximately 43% were seen once. Roughly 10 formalin-fixed paraffin-embedded scrolls, each 5 µm thick, supplied each case's genomic DNA. Sequenced sample: a duodenal biopsy. The TCR originated in a human donor with celiac disease. This chain joins TRGV2 and TRGJP2. CDR3 protein: CATWDGSSGWAIWIKTF. CDR3 nucleotide sequence: TGTGCCACCTGGGACGGGTCCTCTGGATGGGCTATTTGGATCAAGACGTTT.